The source of this T cell receptor (beta chain) is a study of Ad26.COV2.S vaccination and SARS-CoV-2 variants. Study background: Once or twice, 56 days apart, Ad26.COV2.S was delivered intramuscularly. Findings and caveats of the study: An underestimation of total T cell responses may have resulted from the TCR breadth and depth analyses. Participants given vaccine showed non-spike TCR breadth similar to that of placebo recipients.

Treatment given: 15 to 20 received Ad26.COV2.S at low or high dose, single or two shots; 5 received placebo; per-sample allocation not given. On day 63 after the first injection, vaccine and placebo recipients gave samples. Some clones are missing from TCRdb's copy, which holds only in-frame ones; the method was immunoSEQ multiplex PCR. The profile shows under 550,000 clones, 75% to 95% of them singletons. On this clone: Its cognate antigen is unknown.

CDR1 and CDR2 from the germline V gene are SGHNT and YYREEE (reference sequence). Trimming left V 4 bases short and J 1 base short, with 11 bases between. The CDR3 loop spans 14 amino acids. The sample consisted of peripheral blood, taken in a trial of Ad26.COV2.S vaccine versus placebo. This chain joins TRBV5-4 and TRBJ1-1, with D unresolved. This TCR came from a person aged 18-65 years who received the Ad26.COV2.S COVID-19 vaccine or a placebo. CDR3 residues: CASSPGDQNTEAFF. DNA for the CDR3: TGTGCCAGCAGCCCCGGTGACCAGAACACTGAAGCTTTCTTT. Full variable domain (rest looked up from reference TRBV5-4 and TRBJ1-1): ETGVTQSPTHLIKTRGQQVTLRCSSQSGHNTVSWYQQALGQGPQFIFQYYREEENGRGNFPPRFSGLQFPNYSSELNVNALELDDSALYLCASSPGDQNTEAFFGQGTRLTVV.